The 30 T cell receptor beta chains in this list originate from one sample, sequenced in a study of T cells in Graves' hyperthyroidism and ophthalmopathy. The CDR3 regions of TCR beta were amplified from RNA transcripts. The HTBI primer set served for first-round RT-PCR of the TCR CDR3. TCRdb processed the multiplex PCR reads anew with MiXCR; each CDR3 protein has one entry. The sample carries about 840,000 distinct CDR3 sequences, over 35% recorded once. Sequencing used blood. Receptors originate from a man aged 18 to 29 with Graves' hyperthyroidism.

This clonotype was counted ten times or more. The chain has TRBV19 and TRBJ2-7; no clear D gene. The CDR3 is 13 amino acids. Per the germline V gene, CDR1 is LNHDA and CDR2 is SQIVND (reference sequence). V shed 3 bases and J shed 3 bases, with 9 bases lying between them. The CDR3 protein is CASSIAGDYEQYF. DNA for the CDR3: TGTGCCAGTAGTATTGCTGGAGACTACGAGCAGTACTTC.

J is TRBJ2-5 and V is TRBV11-2, with 9 bases aligning to TRBD1. The CDR3 has 15 residues. The ends lost 5 bases at V and 5 bases at J; junction bases unmatched: 9. Looked up from germline, CDR1 is SGHAT and CDR2 is FQNNGV. The CDR3 DNA follows: TGTGCCAGCAGCCAGGGACAGGGAGGGCACGAGACCCAGTACTTC. This encodes CASSQGQGGHETQYF. Combining the CDR3 with reference TRBV11-2 and TRBJ2-5 gives the whole variable domain EAGVAQSPRYKIIEKRQSVAFWCNPISGHATLYWYQQILGQGPKLLIQFQNNGVVDDSQLPKDRFSAERLKGVDSTLKIQPAKLEDSAVYLCASSQGQGGHETQYFGPGTRLLVL.

Comment on this clonotype: This likely comes from a read error, as the CDR3 has no conserved phenylalanine or tryptophan at its end. The chain uses TRBV20-1 and TRBJ2-5, with D perhaps matching TRBD2 (7 bases). CDR1 is DFQATT, CDR2 SNEGSKA, per germline (reference sequence). V was cut by 2 bases and J by 4 bases, with 14 bases left in between. The CDR3 is 14 residues long. CDR3 in amino acids: CSARRGGGVETQYL. CDR3 in DNA: TGCAGTGCTAGACGCGGGGGCGGCGTAGAGACCCAGTACCTC.

This clonotype was counted a few times. J is TRBJ2-5 and V is TRBV11-1; D gene unclear. The germline V and J ends were trimmed by 4 bases and 7 bases, with 19 bases remaining between them. CDR1 and CDR2 from the germline V gene are SGHAT and FQDESV (reference sequence). The CDR3 consists of 15 residues. CDR3 sequence (DNA): TGTGCCAGCAGCTCTCGACGGACCGTGAGAGGGACCCAGTACTTC. Protein product: CASSSRRTVRGTQYF. Full variable domain (outside the CDR3, taken from reference TRBV11-1 and TRBJ2-5): EAEVAQSPRYKITEKSQAVAFWCDPISGHATLYWYRQILGQGPELLVQFQDESVVDDSQLPKDRFSAERLKGVDSTLKIQPAELGDSAMYLCASSSRRTVRGTQYFGPGTRLLVL.

The chain links TRBV2 to TRBJ2-7; D unclear. Trimming stripped 6 bases from V and 7 bases from J, with 19 bases between. The germline V gene encodes CDR1 SNHLY and CDR2 FYNNEI. The CDR3 is made up of 14 amino acids. CDR3 sequence: CASRSEANTGEQYF. The CDR3 DNA follows: TGTGCCAGCAGAAGCGAAGCGAACACCGGGGAGCAGTACTTC.

The genes are TRBV20-1 and TRBJ2-5; 10 nucleotides match TRBD1. V was clipped by 1 base and J by 5 bases; unmatched bases: 4. Germline loops: CDR1 DFQATT, CDR2 SNEGSKA (reference sequence). The CDR3 runs 14 residues. Here the CDR3 reads CSARGDRGDETQYF. The DNA for the CDR3 is TGCAGTGCTAGAGGGGACAGGGGCGACGAGACCCAGTACTTC.

This clonotype has ten or more counts. This chain connects TRBV7-9 to TRBJ1-2; D remains ambiguous. The V end lost 1 base, the J end lost 0 bases, and 9 bases lay between the germline ends. The CDR3 spans 15 residues. Per the germline V gene, CDR1 is SEHNR and CDR2 is FQNEAQ (reference sequence). The CDR3 region is CASSLDPGTNYGYTF. CDR3 DNA sequence: TGTGCCAGCAGCTTAGACCCCGGGACTAACTATGGCTACACCTTC.

This clonotype was seen ten or more times. This rearrangement joins TRBV2 to TRBJ1-6; 7 bases agree with TRBD1. This CDR3 contains 15 residues. Germline V gene data show CDR1 as SNHLY and CDR2 as FYNNEI. Losses at the gene ends were 9 bases for V and 7 bases for J; bases not matched to a gene: 12. The CDR3 is CASRERQGQNSPLHF. The CDR3 DNA reads TGTGCCAGTCGTGAAAGACAGGGCCAAAATTCACCCCTCCACTTT.

This clonotype was seen many times. V is TRBV15 and J is TRBJ2-7; D ambiguous. The CDR3 covers 13 residues. Germline V gives CDR1 LNHNV, CDR2 YYDKDF (reference sequence). Deletions cut 0 bases from V and 6 bases from J, with 9 bases between. The CDR3 is CATSRDWAVEQYF. The DNA for the CDR3 is TGTGCCACCAGCAGAGATTGGGCAGTCGAGCAGTACTTC.

This chain joins TRBV7-6 and TRBJ1-5; possibly TRBD1 for D (6 bases). The germline V and J ends were trimmed by 11 bases and 0 bases, with 11 bases remaining between them. The CDR3 runs 13 residues. Per germline, CDR1 SGHVS and CDR2 FNYEAQ. The chain's CDR3 is CARGTYSNQPQHF. For the CDR3, the DNA is TGTGCCCGCGGGACATATAGCAATCAGCCCCAGCATTTT.

This clonotype came up a few times. The chain has TRBV9 and TRBJ2-5; 10 bases are a match to TRBD2. The CDR3 is made up of 16 amino acids. The J segment lost 2 bases and the V segment lost 0 bases, leaving 4 bases of the junction unmatched. Germline CDR1 is SGDLS and CDR2 is YYNGEE. The CDR3 spells CASSVGLAGAQETQYF. The CDR3 bases are TGTGCCAGCAGCGTAGGTCTAGCGGGGGCACAAGAGACCCAGTACTTC.

Remarks on this clonotype: An end of the junction differs from the germline gene, which may be a read error. CDR3 coding DNA: TGTGCCGGCAGGGACAGGGGAAGCAATCAGCCCCAGCATTTT. Translating it yields CAGRDRGSNQPQHF. The chain uses TRBV6-1 and TRBJ1-5; 10 bases map to TRBD1. The CDR3 runs to 14 residues. Germline assignment: CDR1 MNHNS and CDR2 SASEGT.

The V call is TRBV7-2, the J call TRBJ2-7; possibly TRBD1 for D (7 bases). CDR1 is SGHTA and CDR2 is FQGNSA in the germline V gene. The V and J ends lost 5 bases and 1 base respectively, with 15 bases between them. The CDR3 totals 15 residues. CDR3 coding DNA: TGTGCCAGCAGCCCCCAGGAGGGGGCATCCTACGAGCAGTACTTC. It specifies CASSPQEGASYEQYF.

CDR3 loop: CASSIGQGGEAFF. The DNA of the CDR3 is TGTGCCAGTAGTATTGGACAGGGGGGTGAAGCTTTCTTT. The chain is built from TRBV19 and TRBJ1-1; TRBD1 matches 10 bases. Germline V gives CDR1 LNHDA, CDR2 SQIVND (reference sequence). This CDR3 is built from 13 residues. After removal of 3 bases from V and 7 bases from J, the junction contained 2 bases not matched to a gene.

The DNA for the CDR3 is TGCGCCAGCAGCCGAACACTGGACAGGGCCTACGAGCAGTACTTC. Its translation is CASSRTLDRAYEQYF. The V call is TRBV5-1, the J call TRBJ2-7, with 8 bases that match TRBD1. Germline lookup yields CDR1 SGHRS and CDR2 YFSETQ. V gave up 4 bases and J gave up 2 bases; unmatched junction bases: 8. This CDR3 contains 15 residues.

Notes on this clonotype: This clone may be a read error of a much larger clone one base away. The J gene is TRBJ1-1, the V gene TRBV29-1; 10 positions agree with TRBD1. V lost 7 bases and J lost 4; bases outside the gene matches: 6. CDR3 length equals 13 residues. CDR1 SQVTM and CDR2 ANQGSEA come from the germline V gene. The CDR3, as DNA: TGCAGCGGGGACAGGGGAGCTGCCACTGAAGCTTTCTTT. It translates to CSGDRGAATEAFF.

The chain employs TRBV4-2 and TRBJ2-7; no clear D. V was shortened by 4 bases and J by 2 bases, with 12 bases between the two germline ends. The CDR3 has 14 residues. The germline gives CDR1 LGHNA, CDR2 YNFKEQ. The CDR3, as DNA: TGTGCCAGCAGCCCGACCCTCCACGCCTACGAGCAGTACTTC. This codes for CASSPTLHAYEQYF.

The V and J genes are TRBV7-9 and TRBJ2-2, with a possible D match to TRBD1 (5 bases). The length of the CDR3 is 16 residues. The ends were cut back, 8 bases at V and 1 base at J, with 17 bases in the middle. Germline V gene sequence: CDR1 SEHNR, CDR2 FQNEAQ (reference sequence). This chain's CDR3 is CASEVSGRENTGELFF. CDR3 DNA: TGTGCCAGCGAGGTCAGTGGCAGGGAGAACACCGGGGAGCTGTTTTTT.

This chain links TRBV5-4 with TRBJ1-5; TRBD1 aligns across 9 bases. The J segment lost 0 bases and the V segment lost 9 bases, leaving 16 bases of the junction unmatched. This CDR3 is 18 amino acids long. CDR1 is SGHNT, CDR2 YYREEE, per germline (reference sequence). The CDR3 is CAIPALDRGRYSNQPQHF. The CDR3 DNA reads TGTGCCATCCCTGCCTTAGACAGGGGGAGATATAGCAATCAGCCCCAGCATTTT.

The genes are TRBV12-3 or TRBV12-4 and TRBJ1-5; D not resolved. There are 14 residues in the CDR3. Trimming took off 4 bases at V and 6 bases at J, with 13 bases between the two ends. For the CDR3, the DNA is TGTGCCAGCAGTTCCGGGCGGGCGCGTCAGCCCCAGCATTTT. Protein sequence: CASSSGRARQPQHF.

This clonotype was recorded many times. The chain has TRBV5-1 and TRBJ1-6, with unresolved D. This CDR3 spans 13 amino acids. V was pared by 0 bases and J by 8 bases, with 6 bases between. Germline loops: CDR1 SGHRS, CDR2 YFSETQ. The CDR3 spells CASSLEGHSPLHF. The CDR3 nucleotides are TGCGCCAGCAGCTTGGAGGGTCATTCACCCCTCCACTTT.

V gene TRBV7-9 combines with J gene TRBJ1-2; weak D call: TRBD1 (5 bases). The CDR3 spans 13 residues. CDR1 and CDR2 (germline): SEHNR, FQNEAQ (reference sequence). V was trimmed by 1 base and J by 8 bases, leaving 11 bases between them. The CDR3 is CASSLEGAQGYTF. The CDR3 DNA reads as TGTGCCAGCAGCTTAGAAGGGGCGCAAGGCTACACCTTC.

The gene calls are TRBV2 and TRBJ2-7; 13 bases map to TRBD2. This CDR3 has 16 residues. V lost 6 bases and J lost 3; bases outside the gene matches: 8. Germline CDR1 reads SNHLY; CDR2 reads FYNNEI. The CDR3 protein is CASSRSRTSGSYEQYF. As DNA, the CDR3 is TGTGCCAGCAGCCGATCCAGGACTAGCGGGAGCTACGAGCAGTACTTC.

This clonotype was recorded many times. This rearrangement joins TRBV19 to TRBJ1-5; D perhaps matches TRBD1 (6 bases). This CDR3 has 17 amino acids. V lost 3 bases, J lost 2 bases, and 17 bases lay in between. CDR1 and CDR2 from the germline V gene are LNHDA and SQIVND (reference sequence). The CDR3 protein is CASSIPFHREGNQPQHF. Here the CDR3 DNA reads TGTGCCAGTAGTATTCCCTTCCACAGGGAAGGCAATCAGCCCCAGCATTTT.

On this clonotype itself: Possible read error: a much larger clone is one base away. The rearrangement links TRBV20-1 to TRBJ2-7, with 11 bases lining up with TRBD1. CDR1 is DFQATT and CDR2 is SNEGSKA in the germline V gene (reference sequence). This CDR3 is 13 amino acids long. The CDR3 DNA sequence: TGCAGTGCCAGGACAGGGGGCGACTACGGGCAGTACTTC. Translation gives CSARTGGDYGQYF.

This clonotype showed up many times. J is TRBJ1-2 and V is TRBV7-9; D unclear. The germline V and J ends were trimmed by 2 bases and 9 bases, with 7 bases remaining between them. Germline loops: CDR1 SEHNR, CDR2 FQNEAQ (reference sequence). The CDR3 spans 11 residues. This CDR3 is CASSLKGSYTF. The CDR3 DNA reads TGTGCCAGCAGCTTAAAGGGCAGCTACACCTTC.

This clonotype was observed at least ten times. The chain joins TRBV19 to TRBJ1-5, with 7 bases identical to TRBD1. CDR3 length equals 15 residues. Germline V gives CDR1 LNHDA, CDR2 SQIVND (reference sequence). V trimming: 9 bases; J trimming: 0 bases; junction bases outside the gene matches: 8. The CDR3 protein is CASRGIGLSNQPQHF. The CDR3 nucleotides are TGTGCCAGCAGGGGGATCGGCCTTAGCAATCAGCCCCAGCATTTT.

Ten or more counts support this clonotype. The rearrangement links TRBV25-1 to TRBJ2-7; D is unclear. This CDR3 has 12 amino acids. The V gene's germline CDR1 is MGHDK and CDR2 SYGVNS. V dropped 1 base and J dropped 3 bases, with 4 bases sitting between them. The CDR3 region has the DNA TGTGCCAGCAGTGAATGGGGCTACGAGCAGTACTTC. Its protein product is CASSEWGYEQYF.

Only a few counts were recorded for this clonotype. This chain joins TRBV6-5 and TRBJ1-6, with D unresolved. This CDR3 is built from 14 residues. Deletions cut 2 bases from V and 5 bases from J, with 7 bases between. CDR1 and CDR2 (germline): MNHEY, SVGAGI. In DNA form, the CDR3 reads TGTGCCAGCAGTTACGATGGAAATAATTCACCCCTCCACTTT. Translated: CASSYDGNNSPLHF.

V gene TRBV5-1 combines with J gene TRBJ2-5, with D possibly being TRBD1 (5 bases). This CDR3 spans 12 amino acids. Germline-derived CDR1 and CDR2 are SGHRS and YFSETQ. V lost 7 bases, J lost 5 bases, and 12 bases lay in between. The CDR3 spells CASQTSGETQYF. The CDR3, as DNA: TGCGCCAGCCAGACCTCAGGGGAGACCCAGTACTTC.